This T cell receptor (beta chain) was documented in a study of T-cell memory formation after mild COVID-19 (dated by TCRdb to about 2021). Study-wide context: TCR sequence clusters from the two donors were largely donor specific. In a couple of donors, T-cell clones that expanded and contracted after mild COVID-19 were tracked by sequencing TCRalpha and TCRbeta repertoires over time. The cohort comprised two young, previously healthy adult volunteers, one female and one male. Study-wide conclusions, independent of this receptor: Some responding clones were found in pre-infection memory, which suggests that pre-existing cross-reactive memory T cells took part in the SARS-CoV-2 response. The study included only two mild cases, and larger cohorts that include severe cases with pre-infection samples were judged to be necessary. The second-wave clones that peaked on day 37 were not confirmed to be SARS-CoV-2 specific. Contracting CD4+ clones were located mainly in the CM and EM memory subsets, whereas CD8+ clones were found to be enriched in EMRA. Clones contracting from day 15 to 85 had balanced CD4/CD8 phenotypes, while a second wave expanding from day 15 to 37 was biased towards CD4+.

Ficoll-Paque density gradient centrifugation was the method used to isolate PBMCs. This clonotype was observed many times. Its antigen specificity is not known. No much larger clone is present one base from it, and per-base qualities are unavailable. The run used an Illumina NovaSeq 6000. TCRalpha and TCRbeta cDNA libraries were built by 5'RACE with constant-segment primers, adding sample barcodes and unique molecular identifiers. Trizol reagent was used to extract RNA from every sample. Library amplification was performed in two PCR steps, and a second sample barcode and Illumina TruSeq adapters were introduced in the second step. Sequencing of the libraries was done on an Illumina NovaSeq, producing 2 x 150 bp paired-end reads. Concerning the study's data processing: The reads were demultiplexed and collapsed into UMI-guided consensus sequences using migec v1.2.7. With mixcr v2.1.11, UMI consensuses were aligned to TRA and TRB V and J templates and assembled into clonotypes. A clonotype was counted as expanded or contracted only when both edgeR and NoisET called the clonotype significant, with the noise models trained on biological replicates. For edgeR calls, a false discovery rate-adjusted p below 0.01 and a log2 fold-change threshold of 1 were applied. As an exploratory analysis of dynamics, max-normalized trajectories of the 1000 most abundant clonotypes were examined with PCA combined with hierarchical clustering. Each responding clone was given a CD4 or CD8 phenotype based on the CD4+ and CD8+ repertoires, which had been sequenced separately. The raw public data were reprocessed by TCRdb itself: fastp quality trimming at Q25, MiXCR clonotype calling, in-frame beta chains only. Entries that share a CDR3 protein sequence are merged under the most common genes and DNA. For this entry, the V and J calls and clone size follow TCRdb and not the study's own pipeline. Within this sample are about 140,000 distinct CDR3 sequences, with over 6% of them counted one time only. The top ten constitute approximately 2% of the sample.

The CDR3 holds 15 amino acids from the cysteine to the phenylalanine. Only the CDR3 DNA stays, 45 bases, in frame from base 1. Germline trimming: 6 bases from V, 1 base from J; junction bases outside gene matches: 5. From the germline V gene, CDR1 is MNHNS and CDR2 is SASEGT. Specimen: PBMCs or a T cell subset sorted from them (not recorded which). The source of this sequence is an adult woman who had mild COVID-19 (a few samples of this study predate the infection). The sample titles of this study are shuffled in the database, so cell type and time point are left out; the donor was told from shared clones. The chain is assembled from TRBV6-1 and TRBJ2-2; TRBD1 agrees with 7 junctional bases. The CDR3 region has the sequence CASRPDRLNTGELFF. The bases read TGTGCCAGCAGACCGGACAGGCTGAACACCGGGGAGCTGTTTTTT.